The 24 T cell receptor beta chains in this list originate from one sample, sequenced in a study of OX40 agonist ivuxolimab in advanced cancers. Libraries were prepared by immunoSEQ multiplex PCR; TCRdb keeps only in-frame clonotypes and omits some of them. The sample consists of 35,000 to 55,000 clones, around 94% of them appearing once. Sequences were derived from CD4+ or CD8+ T cells sorted from blood, sampled in a trial of the OX40 agonist ivuxolimab. These receptors all come from an adult with an advanced solid tumor such as melanoma, head and neck, liver or kidney cancer.

V usage is TRBV4-1 and J usage is TRBJ2-1; D is possibly TRBD1 (5 bases). The CDR3 is 17 residues long. V lost 0 bases, J lost 8 bases, and 20 bases lay in between. Germline V gene data show CDR1 as MGHRA and CDR2 as YSYEKL. DNA of the CDR3: TGCGCCAGCAGCCAAGATCGTTCACAGGCGGTAGGGGATGAGCAGTTCTTC. Its translation: CASSQDRSQAVGDEQFF.

DNA of the CDR3: TGTGCCAGCAGCTTGAGTCCCGCTAGCACCTACGAGCAGTACTTC. Protein: CASSLSPASTYEQYF. V is TRBV5-6 and J is TRBJ2-7, with a possible D match to TRBD2 (5 bases). The CDR3 contains 15 residues. V was shortened by 1 base and J by 2 bases, with 13 bases between the two germline ends. Germline-derived CDR1 and CDR2 are SGHDT and YYEEEE.

The J gene is TRBJ1-2, the V gene TRBV7-2; D unclear. The V gene lost 3 bases and the J gene lost 2 bases, with 16 bases spanning the gap. The germline V gene encodes CDR1 SGHTA and CDR2 FQGNSA. CDR3 size: 16 residues. The CDR3 loop is CASSFPPQRVNYGYTF. The CDR3 nucleotides read TGTGCCAGCAGCTTCCCCCCCCAAAGGGTAAACTATGGCTACACCTTC.

The CDR3 DNA reads TGTGCCAGCAGCTTAGCAGGGGGCGCAAATGGCTACACCTTC. Translating gives CASSLAGGANGYTF. The J gene is TRBJ1-2, the V gene TRBV7-3, with 8 bases that match TRBD1. CDR3 size: 14 residues. The J segment lost 6 bases and the V segment lost 2 bases, leaving 5 bases of the junction unmatched. The germline gives CDR1 SGHTA, CDR2 FQGTGA. The full variable domain, rest sourced from reference TRBV7-3 and TRBJ1-2, is GAGVSQTPSNKVTEKGKYVELRCDPISGHTALYWYRQSLGQGPEFLIYFQGTGAADDSGLPNDRFFAVRPEGSVSTLKIQRTERGDSAVYLCASSLAGGANGYTFGSGTRLTVV.

The V and J genes are TRBV7-9 and TRBJ2-7; 8 positions agree with TRBD2. The CDR3 length is 14 residues. The trim removed 7 bases at V and 2 bases at J, leaving 7 bases unmatched. From germline, CDR1 is SEHNR and CDR2 FQNEAQ (reference sequence). CDR3 in DNA: TGTGCCAGCACCTTTAGCGGGACAACCTACGAGCAGTACTTC. Protein product: CASTFSGTTYEQYF.

The chain uses TRBV15 and TRBJ2-3; no definite D call. This CDR3 region has 14 residues. Germline-derived CDR1 and CDR2 are LNHNV and YYDKDF (reference sequence). Between the trimmed V and J ends, which lost 10 bases and 0 bases, there was a span of 14 bases. CDR3 amino acids: CAIKLSDSTDTQYF. In nucleotides, the CDR3 is TGTGCCATCAAACTCTCAGATAGCACAGATACGCAGTATTTT. Filled out from reference TRBV15 and TRBJ2-3, the complete variable domain reads DAMVIQNPRYQVTQFGKPVTLSCSQTLNHNVMYWYQQKSSQAPKLLFHYYDKDFNNEADTPDNFQSRRPNTSFCFLDIRSPGLGDTAMYLCAIKLSDSTDTQYFGPGTRLTVL.

The chain is built from TRBV28 and TRBJ2-3, with TRBD1 matching over 10 bases. Unmatched junction bases numbered 13, after V lost 5 bases and J lost 2 bases. CDR3 length equals 18 residues. The germline V gene has CDR1 MDHEN and CDR2 SYDVKM. In DNA, the CDR3 is TGTGCCAGCAGTCCACACCCGGGACAGGGGCAGGCCACAGATACGCAGTATTTT. It translates to CASSPHPGQGQATDTQYF.

V is TRBV6-1 and J is TRBJ1-1; D is unclear. The CDR3 is 12 residues long. V was clipped by 8 bases and J by 1 base, with 8 bases between them. The germline V gene has CDR1 MNHNS and CDR2 SASEGT. The chain's CDR3 is CASWVGNTEAFF. CDR3 nucleotides: TGTGCCAGCTGGGTTGGGAACACTGAAGCTTTCTTT.

The rearrangement uses TRBV6-5 and TRBJ2-3; D may be TRBD2 (6 bases). The germline V gene encodes CDR1 MNHEY and CDR2 SVGAGI. V was pared by 3 bases and J by 5 bases, with 15 bases between. The CDR3 is 15 amino acids. The CDR3 coding sequence is TGTGCCAGCAGTTATGCGGGATTAGGACAAGATACGCAGTATTTT. Residues: CASSYAGLGQDTQYF.

This clone came up once. The chain couples TRBV7-9 to TRBJ2-7; D may be TRBD1 (6 bases). Trimming pared 3 bases from V and 2 bases from J, leaving 11 bases between. The length of the CDR3 is 14 residues. Germline V gives CDR1 SEHNR, CDR2 FQNEAQ (reference sequence). The CDR3 DNA reads as TGTGCCAGCAGCTTCCCGGGACACCCCTACGAGCAGTACTTC. Protein: CASSFPGHPYEQYF.

V and J are TRBV7-2 and TRBJ2-3; a weak D match, TRBD2 (6 bases). The ends were cut back, 6 bases at V and 3 bases at J, with 16 bases in the middle. The CDR3 contains 15 residues. CDR1 is SGHTA and CDR2 is FQGNSA in the germline V gene. CDR3 sequence (DNA): TGTGCCAGCAGGATATCCCCTAGCGTTACAGATACGCAGTATTTT. Translated: CASRISPSVTDTQYF.

The chain uses TRBV30 and TRBJ2-7; perhaps TRBD2 as D (5 bases). V was clipped by 1 base and J by 4 bases, with 23 bases between them. The CDR3 has 17 amino acids. Germline loops: CDR1 GTSNPN, CDR2 SVGIG (reference sequence). CDR3 amino acids: CAWSDPDHRWTGYEQYF. Written as DNA, the CDR3 is TGTGCCTGGAGTGACCCGGACCACCGGTGGACTGGATACGAGCAGTACTTC.

This sequence joins TRBV30 and TRBJ1-2; D is ambiguous. The V gene lost 0 bases and the J gene lost 4 bases, with 9 bases spanning the gap. This CDR3 spans 13 amino acids. Germline loops: CDR1 GTSNPN, CDR2 SVGIG (reference sequence). CDR3: CAWSVGQTYGYTF. In nucleotides, the CDR3 is TGTGCCTGGAGTGTAGGGCAGACCTATGGCTACACCTTC.

V is TRBV9 and J is TRBJ2-7; TRBD2 matches 7 bases. Per germline, CDR1 SGDLS and CDR2 YYNGEE. The CDR3 is made up of 15 amino acids. J lost 2 bases, V lost 4 bases, and 9 bases had no gene match. The CDR3 region is CASSLGGDGTYEQYF. As DNA, the CDR3 is TGTGCCAGCAGCCTGGGGGGGGACGGCACCTACGAGCAGTACTTC. Drawing the rest from reference TRBV9 and TRBJ2-7, the complete variable domain is DSGVTQTPKHLITATGQRVTLRCSPRSGDLSVYWYQQSLDQGLQFLIQYYNGEERAKGNILERFSAQQFPDLHSELNLSSLELGDSALYFCASSLGGDGTYEQYFGPGTRLTVT.

The J gene is TRBJ2-1, the V gene TRBV2, with D possibly TRBD2 on 5 matching bases. CDR1 and CDR2 from the germline V gene are SNHLY and FYNNEI. Trimming removed 4 bases from V and 7 bases from J, with 17 bases in between. The CDR3 has 15 residues. The CDR3 DNA follows: TGTGCCAGCAGTGGACGGAGGAGCGGTGGGAATGAGCAGTTCTTC. Protein product: CASSGRRSGGNEQFF.

This clone was observed once. The chain carries TRBV11-2 and TRBJ1-1; no clear D. Germline V gives CDR1 SGHAT, CDR2 FQNNGV. The CDR3 loop spans 15 amino acids. Trimming took off 2 bases at V and 3 bases at J, with 13 bases between the two ends. The CDR3 nucleotides read TGTGCCAGCAGCTTATTCGGGAAGTTGGACACTGAAGCTTTCTTT. Translation: CASSLFGKLDTEAFF.

The chain links TRBV5-1 to TRBJ2-7; possibly TRBD1 for D (6 bases). The CDR3 is made up of 15 amino acids. V was clipped by 0 bases and J by 0 bases, with 10 bases between them. Germline V gene lookup returns CDR1 SGHRS and CDR2 YFSETQ. CDR3 in DNA: TGCGCCAGCAGCTTGGCACAGGGCAGCTCCTACGAGCAGTACTTC. Its translation is CASSLAQGSSYEQYF.

This rearrangement joins TRBV5-1 to TRBJ2-5; maybe TRBD2 (5 bases). Germline CDR1 and CDR2: SGHRS and YFSETQ. The ends were cut back, 4 bases at V and 5 bases at J, with 18 bases in the middle. CDR3 length: 15 amino acids. CDR3 region: CASSHWGSERETQYF. The CDR3 DNA follows: TGCGCCAGCAGCCATTGGGGTAGCGAGCGGGAGACCCAGTACTTC.

This clone was observed a few times. The chain joins TRBV6-6 to TRBJ1-2; the D gene is possibly TRBD1 (5 bases). From germline, CDR1 is MNHNY and CDR2 SVGAGI (reference sequence). Trimming took off 7 bases at V and 3 bases at J, with 12 bases between the two ends. This CDR3 region has 13 residues. CDR3 nucleotides: TGTGCCAGCACCGCAGGACAATACTATGGCTACACCTTC. It translates to CASTAGQYYGYTF.

This chain links TRBV7-6 with TRBJ2-2, with TRBD1 as a possible D gene (5 bases). V was clipped by 3 bases and J by 3 bases, with 14 bases between them. Germline V gene data show CDR1 as SGHVS and CDR2 as FNYEAQ. CDR3 length equals 16 residues. The CDR3 loop reads CASSFPQGRDTGELFF. The DNA of the CDR3 is TGTGCCAGCAGCTTCCCCCAGGGTAGGGACACCGGGGAGCTGTTTTTT.

The chain employs TRBV14 and TRBJ2-3; no reliable D call. CDR3 length: 13 residues. V dropped 7 bases and J dropped 2 bases, with 10 bases sitting between them. Germline V lookup: CDR1 SGHDN, CDR2 FVKESK. Written as DNA, the CDR3 is TGTGCCAGCAACGGCGGTAACACAGATACGCAGTATTTT. It yields the protein CASNGGNTDTQYF.

The V and J genes are TRBV27 and TRBJ2-7; no reliable D call. CDR1 is MNHEY, CDR2 SMNVEV, per germline (reference sequence). Deletions cut 3 bases from V and 0 bases from J, with 6 bases between. The CDR3 contains 13 residues. The CDR3 sequence: CASSFGYSYEQYF. The CDR3 region has the DNA TGTGCCAGCAGTTTCGGCTACTCCTACGAGCAGTACTTC.

The chain combines TRBV7-2 with TRBJ1-1, with TRBD1 as a possible D gene (5 bases). Germline-derived CDR1 and CDR2 are SGHTA and FQGNSA. Trimming stripped 2 bases from V and 2 bases from J, with 6 bases between. The CDR3 sequence is 13 residues long. The CDR3 DNA is TGTGCCAGCAGCTTATGGGGCAACACTGAAGCTTTCTTT. Translated, it gives CASSLWGNTEAFF.

The chain has TRBV5-6 and TRBJ2-3; D remains ambiguous. Trimming removed 0 bases from V and 0 bases from J, with 5 bases in between. CDR1 and CDR2 from the germline V gene are SGHDT and YYEEEE. The CDR3 length is 14 residues. The CDR3 protein is CASSLGTSTDTQYF. For the CDR3, the DNA is TGTGCCAGCAGCTTGGGCACTAGCACAGATACGCAGTATTTT.